A selection of T cell receptor beta chains follows, all from one sample in a study of OX40 agonist ivuxolimab in advanced cancers. Profiling relied on immunoSEQ multiplex PCR, and the TCRdb table lists in-frame clones only, not all of them. The profile shows approximately 57,000 clones, approximately 91% of them singletons. The material sequenced was CD4+ or CD8+ T cells sorted from blood, taken in a trial of the OX40 agonist ivuxolimab. The origin of the receptors is an adult with an advanced solid tumor such as melanoma, head and neck, liver or kidney cancer. CDR3s include the opening cysteine and the closing phenylalanine or tryptophan. The D gene is left open where the match is weak. A row's size may be missing; if present it is once, few, many or a size class.

D gene: .; J gene: TRBJ1-2; clone size: .; V gene: TRBV4-1; CDR3 DNA: TGCGCCAGCAGCCAAGTTCGCCAAGGGGGGGGGCTTGATGGCTACACCTTC; CDR3 protein: CASSQVRQGGGLDGYTF
D gene: .; J gene: TRBJ2-7; clone size: .; V gene: TRBV28; CDR3 DNA: TGTGCCAGCAGTTTCCCCGGGACACTCTACGAGCAGTACTTC; CDR3 protein: CASSFPGTLYEQYF
D gene: TRBD2; J gene: TRBJ2-5; clone size: .; V gene: TRBV19; CDR3 DNA: TGTGCCAGTAAGAAGGTAGCGGGAGGGTTTGGGGAGACCCAGTACTTC; CDR3 protein: CASKKVAGGFGETQYF
D gene: .; J gene: TRBJ1-5; clone size: .; V gene: TRBV27; CDR3 DNA: TGTGCCAGCAGTTCAGGGTACCAGCCCCAGCATTTT; CDR3 protein: CASSSGYQPQHF
D gene: .; J gene: TRBJ2-3; clone size: .; V gene: TRBV16; CDR3 DNA: TGTGCCAGCAGCCAATATGTAGGGGGACACACAGATACGCAGTATTTT; CDR3 protein: CASSQYVGGHTDTQYF
D gene: TRBD1; J gene: TRBJ1-5; clone size: .; V gene: TRBV19; CDR3 DNA: TGTGCCAGTAGCAGCGGGACAGTCTATAGCAATCAGCCCCAGCATTTT; CDR3 protein: CASSSGTVYSNQPQHF
D gene: .; J gene: TRBJ1-2; clone size: few; V gene: TRBV5-6; CDR3 DNA: TGTGCCAGCAGCTTGGTTTCGAAGATCTATGGCTACACCTTC; CDR3 protein: CASSLVSKIYGYTF
D gene: .; J gene: TRBJ2-4; clone size: .; V gene: TRBV19; CDR3 DNA: TGTGCCAGTAAAGTGCGTGGCTCCGGGGACATTCAGTACTTC; CDR3 protein: CASKVRGSGDIQYF
D gene: .; J gene: TRBJ2-7; clone size: .; V gene: TRBV19; CDR3 DNA: TGTGCCAGTAGTATAATGGGGTACCGCGAGCAGTACTTC; CDR3 protein: CASSIMGYREQYF
D gene: .; J gene: TRBJ2-7; clone size: .; V gene: TRBV4-1; CDR3 DNA: TGCGCCAGCAGCCAAGACTTCTGGAACTCCTACGAGCAGTACTTC; CDR3 protein: CASSQDFWNSYEQYF
D gene: .; J gene: TRBJ2-7; clone size: once; V gene: TRBV7-9; CDR3 DNA: TGTGCCAGCAGCTTAGGAGGGGCCCCAGGGACCTACGAGCAGTACTTC; CDR3 protein: CASSLGGAPGTYEQYF
D gene: TRBD1; J gene: TRBJ2-5; clone size: .; V gene: TRBV6-5; CDR3 DNA: TGTGCCAGCAGTTATCACGGGACAGCGCAAGAGACCCAGTACTTC; CDR3 protein: CASSYHGTAQETQYF
D gene: .; J gene: TRBJ1-1; clone size: .; V gene: TRBV9; CDR3 DNA: TGTGCCAGCAGCGGAGGGGGTCCTGAAGCTTTCTTT; CDR3 protein: CASSGGGPEAFF
D gene: .; J gene: TRBJ2-5; clone size: .; V gene: TRBV7-2; CDR3 DNA: TGTGCCAGCAGCTTAGCGATCTTTGCGGGGAGAGGAGGAGAGACCCAGTACTTC; CDR3 protein: CASSLAIFAGRGGETQYF
D gene: .; J gene: TRBJ2-3; clone size: .; V gene: TRBV2; CDR3 DNA: TGTGCCAGCAGCCGCCACGCTAGCACAGATACGCAGTATTTT; CDR3 protein: CASSRHASTDTQYF
D gene: .; J gene: TRBJ2-3; clone size: .; V gene: TRBV2; CDR3 DNA: TGTGCCAGCATCGAGGAAGGGTTCCGAGGCACAGATACGCAGTATTTT; CDR3 protein: CASIEEGFRGTDTQYF
D gene: TRBD2; J gene: TRBJ2-1; clone size: once; V gene: TRBV5-1; CDR3 DNA: TGCGCCAGCAGCTTGGGGACCCCGGGACTAGCCATATACAATGAGCAGTTCTTC; CDR3 protein: CASSLGTPGLAIYNEQFF
D gene: TRBD1; J gene: TRBJ1-1; clone size: .; V gene: TRBV5-1; CDR3 DNA: TGCGCCAGCAGCTTCGCGGGGGGACAGATGAACACTGAAGCTTTCTTT; CDR3 protein: CASSFAGGQMNTEAFF
D gene: TRBD1; J gene: TRBJ2-5; clone size: .; V gene: TRBV2; CDR3 DNA: TGTGCCACCGATCGACAGGGACAAGAGACCCAGTACTTC; CDR3 protein: CATDRQGQETQYF
D gene: TRBD1; J gene: TRBJ2-1; clone size: once; V gene: TRBV4-1; CDR3 DNA: TGCGCCAGCAGCCCCTCCTTCGGGACAGGTACCTACAATGAGCAGTTCTTC; CDR3 protein: CASSPSFGTGTYNEQFF
D gene: .; J gene: TRBJ2-1; clone size: .; V gene: TRBV6-5; CDR3 DNA: TGTGCCAGCAGTTACAATGGTGATTCGTACAATGAGCAGTTCTTC; CDR3 protein: CASSYNGDSYNEQFF
D gene: .; J gene: TRBJ2-7; clone size: once; V gene: TRBV28; CDR3 DNA: TGTGCCAGCAGCATTGCCCCCTACGAGCAGTACTTC; CDR3 protein: CASSIAPYEQYF
D gene: .; J gene: TRBJ2-5; clone size: .; V gene: TRBV6-5; CDR3 DNA: TGTGCCAGCAGTTCGGACGGACGACAACAAGAGACCCAGTACTTC; CDR3 protein: CASSSDGRQQETQYF
D gene: .; J gene: TRBJ2-3; clone size: few; V gene: TRBV7-9; CDR3 DNA: TGTGCCAGCAGCTTTGACTCGAGCACAGATACGCAGTATTTT; CDR3 protein: CASSFDSSTDTQYF
D gene: .; J gene: TRBJ1-2; clone size: .; V gene: TRBV7-9; CDR3 DNA: TGTGCCAGCAGCCCCGAGCGCTGGAACTATGGCTACACCTTC; CDR3 protein: CASSPERWNYGYTF
D gene: TRBD2; J gene: TRBJ2-1; clone size: .; V gene: TRBV14; CDR3 DNA: TGTGCCAGCAGCCAAGAGTTTGGGAGCGGGAGGGCGCCTTACAATGAGCAGTTCTTC; CDR3 protein: CASSQEFGSGRAPYNEQFF
D gene: .; J gene: TRBJ2-1; clone size: few; V gene: TRBV7-9; CDR3 DNA: TGTGCCAGCAGCTACAATGAGCAGTTCTTC; CDR3 protein: CASSYNEQFF
D gene: .; J gene: TRBJ2-6; clone size: .; V gene: TRBV13; CDR3 DNA: TGTGCCAGCAGCTTAGAAGGGCAGTTACTCTCTGGGGCCAACGTCCTGACTTTC; CDR3 protein: CASSLEGQLLSGANVLTF
D gene: TRBD2; J gene: TRBJ2-2; clone size: .; V gene: TRBV5-1; CDR3 DNA: TGCGCCAGCAGCTTCGCGGGAGGGCGCGGCCTCGGGGAGCTGTTTTTT; CDR3 protein: CASSFAGGRGLGELFF
D gene: .; J gene: TRBJ2-1; clone size: once; V gene: TRBV4-1; CDR3 DNA: TGCGCCAGCAGCCAAGGAGCGAACTACACCTACAATGAGCAGTTCTTC; CDR3 protein: CASSQGANYTYNEQFF
D gene: .; J gene: TRBJ1-1; clone size: .; V gene: TRBV19; CDR3 DNA: TGTGCCAGTCAATTCGGGGACACTGAAGCTTTCTTT; CDR3 protein: CASQFGDTEAFF
D gene: TRBD1; J gene: TRBJ1-2; clone size: .; V gene: TRBV28; CDR3 DNA: TGTGCCAGCAGTTTAAGGGGGACAGGGTACTCTAACTATGGCTACACCTTC; CDR3 protein: CASSLRGTGYSNYGYTF
D gene: .; J gene: TRBJ2-2; clone size: .; V gene: TRBV27; CDR3 DNA: TGTGCCAGCAGTCTATGGGGGTCCGGAGGATCGGAGCTGTTTTTT; CDR3 protein: CASSLWGSGGSELFF
D gene: TRBD1; J gene: TRBJ1-2; clone size: .; V gene: TRBV28; CDR3 DNA: TGTGCCAGCAGTTTATCCGGGACAGTTTATGGCTACACCTTC; CDR3 protein: CASSLSGTVYGYTF
D gene: .; J gene: TRBJ2-1; clone size: .; V gene: TRBV11-2; CDR3 DNA: TGTGCCAGCAGCTTACCGGGTGAGCAGTTCTTC; CDR3 protein: CASSLPGEQFF
D gene: .; J gene: TRBJ1-2; clone size: .; V gene: TRBV5-8; CDR3 DNA: TGTGCCAGCACCACTGACGGACAGCGGAACTATGGCTACACCTTC; CDR3 protein: CASTTDGQRNYGYTF
D gene: TRBD2; J gene: TRBJ2-1; clone size: .; V gene: TRBV30; CDR3 DNA: TGTGCCTGGAGTGCCACGACTAGCGGGAGTTGGAATGAGCAGTTCTTC; CDR3 protein: CAWSATTSGSWNEQFF
D gene: .; J gene: TRBJ2-4; clone size: .; V gene: TRBV7-9; CDR3 DNA: TGTGCCAGCACACCTCTCGGGCCCCCCGGAGACATTCAGTACTTC; CDR3 protein: CASTPLGPPGDIQYF
D gene: .; J gene: TRBJ1-1; clone size: .; V gene: TRBV4-1; CDR3 DNA: TGCGCCAGCAGCCAGAGGGAGGGGACTGAAGCTTTCTTT; CDR3 protein: CASSQREGTEAFF
D gene: TRBD1; J gene: TRBJ1-2; clone size: .; V gene: TRBV7-9; CDR3 DNA: TGTGCCAGCAGCCCTCCGGGACAGGGGATTGGGGTCTATGGCTACACCTTC; CDR3 protein: CASSPPGQGIGVYGYTF
D gene: .; J gene: TRBJ1-1; clone size: .; V gene: TRBV6-5; CDR3 DNA: TGTGCCAGCAGCTTATGGGGGAACACTGAAGCTTTCTTT; CDR3 protein: CASSLWGNTEAFF